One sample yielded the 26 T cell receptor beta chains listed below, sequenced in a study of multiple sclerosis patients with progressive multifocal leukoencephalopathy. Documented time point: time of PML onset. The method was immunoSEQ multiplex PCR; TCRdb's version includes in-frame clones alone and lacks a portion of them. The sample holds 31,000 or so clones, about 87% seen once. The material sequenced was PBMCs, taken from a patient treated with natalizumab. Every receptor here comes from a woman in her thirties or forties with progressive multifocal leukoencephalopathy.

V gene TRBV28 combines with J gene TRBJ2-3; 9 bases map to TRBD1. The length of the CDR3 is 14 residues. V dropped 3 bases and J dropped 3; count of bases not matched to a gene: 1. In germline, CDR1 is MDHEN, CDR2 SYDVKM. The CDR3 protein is CASSFGTGTDTQYF. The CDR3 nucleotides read TGTGCCAGCAGTTTCGGGACAGGGACAGATACGCAGTATTTT.

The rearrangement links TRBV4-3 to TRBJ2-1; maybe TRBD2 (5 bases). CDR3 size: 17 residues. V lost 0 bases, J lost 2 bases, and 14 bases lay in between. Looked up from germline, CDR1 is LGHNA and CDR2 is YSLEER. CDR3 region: CASSQEVRGFPYNEQFF. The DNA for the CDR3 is TGCGCCAGCAGCCAAGAAGTCCGGGGATTCCCCTACAATGAGCAGTTCTTC.

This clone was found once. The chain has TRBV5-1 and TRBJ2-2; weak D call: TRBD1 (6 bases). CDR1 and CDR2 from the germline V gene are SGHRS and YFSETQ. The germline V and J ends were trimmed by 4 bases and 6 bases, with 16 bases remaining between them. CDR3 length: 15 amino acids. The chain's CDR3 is CASSVGQLPAGELFF. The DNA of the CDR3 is TGCGCCAGCAGCGTCGGACAGTTGCCCGCCGGGGAGCTGTTTTTT.

CDR3 region: CASGPAKVLYNEQFF. The CDR3 DNA is TGTGCCAGCGGCCCCGCGAAGGTGCTCTACAATGAGCAGTTCTTC. V usage is TRBV6-6 and J usage is TRBJ2-1, with D uncertain. With 8 bases removed from V and 3 bases from J, the gap between germline ends came to 17 bases. This CDR3 contains 15 residues. The germline gives CDR1 MNHNY, CDR2 SVGAGI (reference sequence).

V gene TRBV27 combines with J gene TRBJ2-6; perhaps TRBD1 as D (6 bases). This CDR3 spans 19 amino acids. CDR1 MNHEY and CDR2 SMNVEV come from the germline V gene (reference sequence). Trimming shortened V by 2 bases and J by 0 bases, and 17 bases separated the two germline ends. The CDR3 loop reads CASSLVGLGASSGANVLTF. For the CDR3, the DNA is TGTGCCAGCAGTTTAGTGGGGTTGGGGGCATCCTCTGGGGCCAACGTCCTGACTTTC.

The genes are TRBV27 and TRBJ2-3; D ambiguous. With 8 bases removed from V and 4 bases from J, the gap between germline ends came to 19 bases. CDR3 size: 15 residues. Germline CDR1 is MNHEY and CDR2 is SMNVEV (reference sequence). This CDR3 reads CASSPTRYPPDTQYF. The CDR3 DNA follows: TGTGCCAGCTCCCCCACGCGGTACCCCCCAGATACGCAGTATTTT.

The CDR3 spells CASNYPTGGQETQYF. The CDR3 DNA follows: TGTGCCAGCAACTATCCGACAGGGGGCCAAGAGACCCAGTACTTC. This rearrangement joins TRBV5-4 to TRBJ2-5; 9 bases are a match to TRBD1. CDR3 length: 15 amino acids. Germline V lookup: CDR1 SGHNT, CDR2 YYREEE (reference sequence). Trimming cost V 6 bases and J 1 base; bases outside gene matches: 7.

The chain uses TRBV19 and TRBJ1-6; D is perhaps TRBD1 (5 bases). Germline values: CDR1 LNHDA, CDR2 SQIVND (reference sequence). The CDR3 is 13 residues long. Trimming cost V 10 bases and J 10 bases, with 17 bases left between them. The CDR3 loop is CATARGRGSPLHF. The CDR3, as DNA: TGTGCCACCGCGCGGGGTAGGGGCTCACCCCTCCACTTT.

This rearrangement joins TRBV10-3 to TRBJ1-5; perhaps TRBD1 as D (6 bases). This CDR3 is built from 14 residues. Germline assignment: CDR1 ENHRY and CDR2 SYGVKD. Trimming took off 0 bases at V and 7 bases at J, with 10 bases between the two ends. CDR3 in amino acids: CAISESQGWQPQHF. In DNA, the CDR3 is TGTGCCATCAGTGAGTCCCAGGGGTGGCAGCCCCAGCATTTT.

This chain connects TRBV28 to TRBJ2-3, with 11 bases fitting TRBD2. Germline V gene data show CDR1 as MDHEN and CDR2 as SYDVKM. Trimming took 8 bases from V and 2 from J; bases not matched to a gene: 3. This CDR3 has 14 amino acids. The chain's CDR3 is CASVAGGPTDTQYF. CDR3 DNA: TGTGCCAGCGTAGCGGGAGGGCCCACAGATACGCAGTATTTT.

CDR3 loop: CASSVAGTNTGELFF. CDR3 DNA: TGTGCCAGCAGTGTAGCGGGGACTAACACCGGGGAGCTGTTTTTT. The chain employs TRBV28 and TRBJ2-2; TRBD2 matches 8 bases. Germline-derived CDR1 and CDR2 are MDHEN and SYDVKM. V lost 5 bases and J lost 2; bases outside the gene matches: 4. The CDR3 covers 15 residues.

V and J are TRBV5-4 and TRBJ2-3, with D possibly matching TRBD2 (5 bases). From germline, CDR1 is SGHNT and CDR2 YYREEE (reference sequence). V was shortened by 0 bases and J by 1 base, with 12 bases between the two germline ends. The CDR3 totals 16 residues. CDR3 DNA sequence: TGTGCCAGCAGCTTGGCGGGGAATGTGGGCACAGATACGCAGTATTTT. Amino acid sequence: CASSLAGNVGTDTQYF. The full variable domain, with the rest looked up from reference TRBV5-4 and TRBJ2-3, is ETGVTQSPTHLIKTRGQQVTLRCSSQSGHNTVSWYQQALGQGPQFIFQYYREEENGRGNFPPRFSGLQFPNYSSELNVNALELDDSALYLCASSLAGNVGTDTQYFGPGTRLTVL.

The CDR3 reads CASSLQPLGDNEKLFF. The CDR3 DNA reads as TGCGCCAGCAGCTTGCAACCTCTGGGGGATAATGAAAAACTGTTTTTT. The chain employs TRBV5-1 and TRBJ1-4; weak D call: TRBD1 (5 bases). This CDR3 has 16 amino acids. The germline gives CDR1 SGHRS, CDR2 YFSETQ. The V and J ends lost 1 base and 4 bases respectively, with 14 bases between them.

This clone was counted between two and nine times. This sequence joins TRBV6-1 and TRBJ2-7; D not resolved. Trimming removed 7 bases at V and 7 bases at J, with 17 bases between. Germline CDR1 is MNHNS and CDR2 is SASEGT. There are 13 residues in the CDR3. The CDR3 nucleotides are TGTGCCAGCACAGACCTGAGCCGGCGGGAGCAGTACTTC. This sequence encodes CASTDLSRREQYF.

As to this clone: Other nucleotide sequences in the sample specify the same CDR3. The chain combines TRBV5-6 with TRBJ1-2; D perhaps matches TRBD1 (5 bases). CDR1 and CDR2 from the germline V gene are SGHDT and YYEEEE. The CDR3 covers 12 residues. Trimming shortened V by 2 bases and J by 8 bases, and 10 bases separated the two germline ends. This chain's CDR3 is CASSFGGLGYTF. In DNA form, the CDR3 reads TGTGCCAGCAGCTTCGGGGGTCTCGGCTACACCTTC. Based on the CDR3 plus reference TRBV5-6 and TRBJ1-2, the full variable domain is DAGVTQSPTHLIKTRGQQVTLRCSPKSGHDTVSWYQQALGQGPQFIFQYYEEEERQRGNFPDRFSGHQFPNYSSELNVNALLLGDSALYLCASSFGGLGYTFGSGTRLTVV.

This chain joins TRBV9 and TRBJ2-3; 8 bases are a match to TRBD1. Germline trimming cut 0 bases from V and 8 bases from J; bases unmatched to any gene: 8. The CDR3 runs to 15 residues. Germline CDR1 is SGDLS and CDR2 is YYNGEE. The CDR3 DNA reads TGTGCCAGCAGCGTAGAACCCCGCACAGGGGGTACGCAGTATTTT. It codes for CASSVEPRTGGTQYF.

The CDR3 spells CASSLQEANTEAFF. DNA of the CDR3: TGCGCCAGCAGCCTACAGGAGGCGAACACTGAAGCTTTCTTT. The rearrangement uses TRBV4-1 and TRBJ1-1; TRBD1 might be the D (5 bases). The CDR3 is 14 amino acids. CDR1 is MGHRA and CDR2 is YSYEKL in the germline V gene. Trimming stripped 4 bases from V and 1 base from J, with 10 bases between.

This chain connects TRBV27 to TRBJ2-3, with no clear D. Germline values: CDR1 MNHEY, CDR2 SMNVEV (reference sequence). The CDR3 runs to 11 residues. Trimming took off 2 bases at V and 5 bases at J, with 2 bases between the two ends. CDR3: CASSLGDTQYF. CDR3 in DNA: TGTGCCAGCAGTTTAGGAGATACGCAGTATTTT.

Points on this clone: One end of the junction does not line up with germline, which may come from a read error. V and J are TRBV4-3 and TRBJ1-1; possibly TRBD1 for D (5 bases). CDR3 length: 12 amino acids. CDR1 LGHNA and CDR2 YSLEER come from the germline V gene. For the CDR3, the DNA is TGCGCCAGCAGCCAAGAGGTGGGAGGGGTGATCTTT. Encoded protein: CASSQEVGGVIF.

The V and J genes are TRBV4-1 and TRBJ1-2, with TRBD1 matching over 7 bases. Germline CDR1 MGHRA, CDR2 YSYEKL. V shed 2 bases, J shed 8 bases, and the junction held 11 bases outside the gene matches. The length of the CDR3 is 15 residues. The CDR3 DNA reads TGCGCCAGCAGCCAATATAAGGGACAGTCTAGCGGCTACACCTTC. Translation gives CASSQYKGQSSGYTF.

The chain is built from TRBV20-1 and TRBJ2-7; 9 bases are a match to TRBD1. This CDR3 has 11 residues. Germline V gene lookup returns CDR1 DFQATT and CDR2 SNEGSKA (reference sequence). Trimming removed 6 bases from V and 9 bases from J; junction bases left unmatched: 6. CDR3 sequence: CSAQDRGRQYF. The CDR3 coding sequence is TGCAGTGCCCAGGACAGGGGTCGGCAGTACTTC.

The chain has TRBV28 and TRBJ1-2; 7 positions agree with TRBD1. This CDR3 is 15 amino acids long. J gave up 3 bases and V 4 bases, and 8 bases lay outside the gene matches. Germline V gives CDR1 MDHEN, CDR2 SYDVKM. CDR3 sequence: CASSSPGQLDYGYTF. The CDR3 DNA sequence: TGTGCCAGCAGTTCTCCGGGACAGCTTGACTATGGCTACACCTTC.

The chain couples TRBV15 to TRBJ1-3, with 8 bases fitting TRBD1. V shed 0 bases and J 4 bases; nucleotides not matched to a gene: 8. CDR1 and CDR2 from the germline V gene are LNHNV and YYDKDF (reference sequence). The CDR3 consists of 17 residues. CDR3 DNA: TGTGCCACCAGCAGAGATAGGACGACAGGGGAAGGAAACACCATATATTTT. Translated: CATSRDRTTGEGNTIYF.

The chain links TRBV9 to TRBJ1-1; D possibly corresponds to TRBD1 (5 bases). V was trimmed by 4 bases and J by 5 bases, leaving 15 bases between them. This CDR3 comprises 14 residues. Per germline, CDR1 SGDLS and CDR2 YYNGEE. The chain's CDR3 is CASSSQGQRTEAFF. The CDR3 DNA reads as TGTGCCAGCAGCTCCCAGGGCCAGCGGACTGAAGCTTTCTTT.

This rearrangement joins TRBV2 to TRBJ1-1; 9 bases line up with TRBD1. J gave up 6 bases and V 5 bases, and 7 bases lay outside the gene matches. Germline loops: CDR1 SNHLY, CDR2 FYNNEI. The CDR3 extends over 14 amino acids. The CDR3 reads CASSFRDRDPEAFF. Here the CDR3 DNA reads TGTGCCAGCAGTTTCCGGGACAGGGACCCTGAAGCTTTCTTT.

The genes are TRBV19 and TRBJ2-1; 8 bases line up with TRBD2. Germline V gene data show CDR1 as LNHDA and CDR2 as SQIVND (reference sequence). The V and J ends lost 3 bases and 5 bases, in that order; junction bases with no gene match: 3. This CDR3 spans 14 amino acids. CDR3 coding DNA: TGTGCCAGTAGTATCCTAGCGGGCAACAATGAGCAGTTCTTC. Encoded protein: CASSILAGNNEQFF.